The source of this T cell receptor beta chain is a study of neurological immune-mediated disorders. This clonotype was seen repeatedly, ten times or more. The cDNA was generated by 5'RACE with 10-nucleotide random UMIs. Whenever a sequencing run was performed, it yielded over 170 million TCR-beta sequences from 15-18 subjects. TCRdb redid the calling of the 5' RACE reads with MiXCR, one entry per CDR3 protein. The repertoire holds more than 50,000 distinct CDR3 sequences, with roughly 5.5% as singletons. It was from 2 million PBMCs stored at -80 C that the unsorted libraries were obtained. The length of the CDR3 is 14 residues. CDR1 SEHNR and CDR2 FQNEAQ come from the germline V gene (reference sequence). V lost 6 bases and J lost 7, with 15 bases in between.

This clonotype originated in a woman aged 30 to 39 with multiple sclerosis. The V call is TRBV7-9, the J call TRBJ1-4; tentatively, D is TRBD1 (6 bases). Input material: PBMCs. CDR3 sequence reads: CASRRSDRSEKLFF. In DNA form, the CDR3 reads TGTGCCAGCAGGCGCTCCGACAGGTCTGAAAAACTGTTTTTT.